These 31 T cell receptor beta chains came from one sample sequenced in a study of T cells in Graves' hyperthyroidism and ophthalmopathy. Amplification of TCR beta CDR3 regions was performed using RNA transcripts as template. With the HTBI primer set, the TCR CDR3 went through a first round of RT-PCR. MiXCR was run by TCRdb on the multiplex PCR reads, yielding one entry per CDR3 protein. The table includes roughly 380,000 distinct CDR3 sequences, about 15% detected once. The source material was blood. These receptors all come from a woman aged 55-69 years with Graves' hyperthyroidism.

V and J are TRBV6-1 and TRBJ2-7; TRBD2 agrees at 9 bases. This CDR3 spans 15 amino acids. The germline gives CDR1 MNHNS, CDR2 SASEGT. Trimming removed 6 bases from V and 1 base from J; junction bases left unmatched: 7. The CDR3 DNA reads as TGTGCCAGCAGGGACTTAGCGGGAGTGTCCTACGAGCAGTACTTC. Translated: CASRDLAGVSYEQYF.

This clonotype occurred many times. The rearrangement links TRBV18 to TRBJ2-2; 13 nucleotides match TRBD2. With V trimmed by 5 bases and J by 0 bases, 6 bases remained unmatched. This CDR3 contains 18 residues. Germline CDR1 KGHSH, CDR2 LQKENI. This CDR3 is CASSKGLAGSANTGELFF. DNA of the CDR3: TGTGCCAGCTCAAAGGGACTAGCGGGATCCGCGAACACCGGGGAGCTGTTTTTT.

The chain recombines TRBV14 with TRBJ2-2; TRBD2 might be the D (5 bases). CDR3 length equals 19 residues. Deletions cut 0 bases from V and 4 bases from J, with 21 bases between. Per germline, CDR1 SGHDN and CDR2 FVKESK. CDR3 in amino acids: CASSQDHGSRGTLTGELFF. The CDR3 DNA reads TGTGCCAGCAGCCAAGATCACGGTTCTCGGGGAACCCTCACCGGGGAGCTGTTTTTT.

This clonotype was observed at least ten times. The rearrangement joins TRBV28 to TRBJ2-1, with 9 bases aligning to TRBD1. Germline V CDR1 and CDR2: MDHEN, SYDVKM. The junction had 11 bases not matched to a gene; V was cut back by 5 bases and J by 6 bases. The CDR3 consists of 16 residues. CDR3 residues: CASSPPGQGFVNEQFF. CDR3 nucleotides: TGTGCCAGCAGTCCACCGGGACAGGGCTTTGTCAATGAGCAGTTCTTC.

This clonotype was detected a few times. V is TRBV27 and J is TRBJ2-7, with 10 bases matching TRBD2. Germline V gene sequence: CDR1 MNHEY, CDR2 SMNVEV (reference sequence). The CDR3 runs 13 residues. The J segment lost 6 bases and the V segment lost 9 bases, leaving 8 bases of the junction unmatched. The CDR3 DNA is TGTGCCAGTACGGGTCTAGCGGGAGCCGAGCAGTACTTC. Its translation is CASTGLAGAEQYF.

There are a few counts of this clonotype. This chain links TRBV7-6 with TRBJ2-1, with 7 positions matching TRBD2. Trimming removed 3 bases from V and 6 bases from J; junction bases left unmatched: 14. The CDR3 covers 17 residues. Germline loops: CDR1 SGHVS, CDR2 FNYEAQ. This CDR3 reads CASSFFAGAAISNEQFF. The CDR3 DNA follows: TGTGCCAGCAGCTTTTTTGCGGGAGCGGCTATTTCCAATGAGCAGTTCTTC.

This clonotype has at least ten counts. The chain employs TRBV2 and TRBJ1-4, with 8 bases fitting TRBD1. The CDR3 extends over 14 amino acids. Trimming took 6 bases from V and 0 from J; bases not matched to a gene: 0. Per germline, CDR1 SNHLY and CDR2 FYNNEI. Written as DNA, the CDR3 is TGTGCCAGCAGGACAGGGGCAACTAATGAAAAACTGTTTTTT. It codes for CASRTGATNEKLFF.

The gene calls are TRBV7-8 and TRBJ2-2; no clear D. The CDR3 contains 16 residues. Trimming left V 1 base short and J 0 bases short, with 9 bases between. Germline CDR1 SGHVS, CDR2 FQNEAQ. The CDR3 nucleotides are TGTGCCAGCAGCTTAGGCCCCTCAGCGAACACCGGGGAGCTGTTTTTT. This translates into CASSLGPSANTGELFF.

This clonotype has ten or more counts. The chain combines TRBV5-1 with TRBJ1-1; D remains ambiguous. Germline lookup yields CDR1 SGHRS and CDR2 YFSETQ. The CDR3 runs to 15 residues. The V end lost 0 bases, the J end lost 3 bases, and 12 bases lay between the germline ends. The CDR3 reads CASSLDNPKDTEAFF. CDR3 coding DNA: TGCGCCAGCAGCTTGGATAATCCTAAGGACACTGAAGCTTTCTTT.

This clonotype was counted between two and nine times. The CDR3 here is CASSLETEKNQPQHF. In DNA, the CDR3 is TGTGCCAGCAGCTTAGAGACGGAAAAAAATCAGCCCCAGCATTTT. The rearrangement links TRBV7-9 to TRBJ1-5; no firm D call. The CDR3 consists of 15 residues. Between the trimmed V and J ends, which lost 1 base and 4 bases, there was a span of 11 bases. CDR1 is SEHNR, CDR2 FQNEAQ, per germline (reference sequence).

This clonotype was detected ten times or more. The genes are TRBV3-1 and TRBJ2-1, with unresolved D. Germline loops: CDR1 LGHDT, CDR2 YNNKEL (reference sequence). The ends were cut back, 4 bases at V and 7 bases at J, with 11 bases in the middle. This CDR3 comprises 13 residues. CDR3 loop: CASSPVLGNEQFF. Here the CDR3 DNA reads TGTGCCAGCAGCCCCGTCCTAGGAAATGAGCAGTTCTTC.

V and J are TRBV20-1 and TRBJ2-1, with D unclear. From germline, CDR1 is DFQATT and CDR2 SNEGSKA (reference sequence). Trimming took 0 bases from V and 7 from J, leaving 10 bases between them. CDR3 length: 13 residues. CDR3 protein: CSARDTGVNEQFF. As DNA, the CDR3 is TGCAGTGCTAGAGACACTGGAGTAAATGAGCAGTTCTTC.

This clonotype was seen many times. This chain connects TRBV3-1 to TRBJ1-5; 7 nucleotides line up with TRBD1. V was clipped by 1 base and J by 8 bases; unmatched bases: 8. In germline, CDR1 is LGHDT, CDR2 YNNKEL (reference sequence). The CDR3 is made up of 15 amino acids. In DNA form, the CDR3 reads TGTGCCAGCAGCCAAGGGCAGGGGGTTGTTGAGCCCCAGCATTTT. Its protein is CASSQGQGVVEPQHF.

This clonotype was counted between two and nine times. This could be a read error, since a much larger clone is one nucleotide away. The rearrangement links TRBV10-3 to TRBJ1-1, with D perhaps TRBD1 (5 bases). Trimming removed 4 bases at V and 0 bases at J, with 12 bases between. Germline V gene lookup returns CDR1 ENHRY and CDR2 SYGVKD. The CDR3 is made up of 15 amino acids. The CDR3 DNA reads TGTGCCATCAGTGCCCAGACAGTTATGAACACTGAAGCTTTCTTT. This sequence encodes CAISAQTVMNTEAFF.

V usage is TRBV9 and J usage is TRBJ2-1, with 9 bases matching TRBD2. Germline assignment: CDR1 SGDLS and CDR2 YYNGEE. The CDR3 runs to 15 residues. With 4 bases clipped from V and 10 bases from J, the junction kept 12 bases outside the gene matches. The CDR3 protein is CASSPSQLAGVEQFF. The CDR3 DNA follows: TGTGCCAGCAGCCCTTCCCAATTAGCGGGAGTCGAGCAGTTCTTC.

The V and J genes are TRBV9 and TRBJ1-6; D gene unclear. The CDR3 sequence is 13 residues long. The germline V gene encodes CDR1 SGDLS and CDR2 YYNGEE. V dropped 0 bases and J dropped 7 bases, with 5 bases sitting between them. CDR3 in amino acids: CASSVAWNSPLHF. The CDR3 DNA sequence: TGTGCCAGCAGCGTAGCATGGAATTCACCCCTCCACTTT.

There are many counts of this clonotype. The gene calls are TRBV7-8 and TRBJ2-1; D perhaps matches TRBD1 (6 bases). The V end lost 1 base, the J end lost 6 bases, and 7 bases lay between the germline ends. There are 13 residues in the CDR3. Germline V CDR1 and CDR2: SGHVS, FQNEAQ. For the CDR3, the DNA is TGTGCCAGCAGCTTAGACAGGGCCAATGAGCAGTTCTTC. This codes for CASSLDRANEQFF.

This clonotype was seen a single time. The V gene is TRBV4-1, the J gene TRBJ1-5; D unclear. CDR1 and CDR2 from the germline V gene are MGHRA and YSYEKL. The CDR3 totals 13 residues. Trimming stripped 4 bases from V and 9 bases from J, with 13 bases between. CDR3 sequence: CASSPGEYLPQHF. The CDR3, as DNA: TGCGCCAGCAGCCCCGGGGAGTACCTGCCCCAGCATTTT.

This clonotype was seen at least ten times. This chain joins TRBV2 and TRBJ1-1; the match to TRBD1 covers 8 bases. Germline CDR1 is SNHLY and CDR2 is FYNNEI. Germline trimming cut 5 bases from V and 3 bases from J; bases unmatched to any gene: 14. The CDR3 totals 17 residues. The CDR3 loop is CASSLSRQGIGYTEAFF. CDR3 nucleotide sequence: TGTGCCAGCAGTCTCTCGCGACAGGGGATTGGGTACACTGAAGCTTTCTTT.

This clonotype has a count of ten or more. V is TRBV6-5 and J is TRBJ2-3; no clear D gene. Trimming stripped 0 bases from V and 2 bases from J, with 9 bases between. Germline CDR1 reads MNHEY; CDR2 reads SVGAGI. The CDR3 is 15 amino acids. The chain's CDR3 is CASSYSRQDTDTQYF. The CDR3, as DNA: TGTGCCAGCAGTTACTCTCGGCAGGACACAGATACGCAGTATTTT.

This clonotype was seen ten or more times. The chain links TRBV6-6 to TRBJ1-5; no firm D call. The V and J ends lost 2 bases and 2 bases respectively, with 10 bases between them. This CDR3 comprises 15 residues. Per the germline V gene, CDR1 is MNHNY and CDR2 is SVGAGI (reference sequence). The CDR3 bases are TGTGCCAGCAGTTACGAGGGAGTACGCAATCAGCCCCAGCATTTT. This sequence encodes CASSYEGVRNQPQHF.

This clonotype was found many times. This chain joins TRBV28 and TRBJ1-5, with 8 bases that match TRBD1. The trim removed 3 bases at V and 6 bases at J, leaving 7 bases unmatched. This CDR3 contains 15 residues. Per germline, CDR1 MDHEN and CDR2 SYDVKM. CDR3 loop: CASSFQGAPVQPQHF. Here the CDR3 DNA reads TGTGCCAGCAGTTTTCAGGGGGCGCCGGTTCAGCCCCAGCATTTT.

This clonotype was detected ten times or more. J is TRBJ2-7 and V is TRBV5-6; TRBD1 is a possible D gene (5 bases). The CDR3 runs 14 residues. Germline CDR1 is SGHDT and CDR2 is YYEEEE. V lost 4 bases, J lost 2 bases, and 13 bases lay in between. This chain's CDR3 is CASSQGRITYEQYF. The CDR3 DNA follows: TGTGCCAGCAGCCAGGGCAGGATAACCTACGAGCAGTACTTC.

Many counts were recorded for this clonotype. The chain employs TRBV7-2 and TRBJ2-1; D is unclear. The CDR3 totals 12 residues. The V gene's germline CDR1 is SGHTA and CDR2 FQGNSA. V lost 2 bases and J lost 8, with 7 bases in between. In DNA form, the CDR3 reads TGTGCCAGCAGCTTAAGGCGCCATGAGCAGTTCTTC. It translates to CASSLRRHEQFF.

This clonotype was seen many times. At one boundary the junction diverges from the germline segment, which might be a read error. The chain uses TRBV2 and TRBJ2-1, with a possible D match to TRBD2 (6 bases). The CDR3 totals 13 residues. The germline V gene has CDR1 SNHLY and CDR2 FYNNEI. The CDR3 sequence is CASREGGLFEQFF. The DNA of the CDR3 is TGTGCCAGCAGGGAAGGAGGGTTATTTGAACAGTTCTTC.

This clonotype was seen ten or more times. This chain uses TRBV12-5 with TRBJ2-7; 8 nucleotides match TRBD1. V trimming: 1 base; J trimming: 2 bases; junction bases outside the gene matches: 1. The CDR3 contains 14 residues. Germline values: CDR1 LGHNT, CDR2 FRNRAP. The CDR3, as DNA: TGTGCTAGTGGTTTGGCGGACAGGGCCTACGAGCAGTACTTC. As protein: CASGLADRAYEQYF.

Ten or more counts support this clonotype. The gene calls are TRBV18 and TRBJ1-1, with TRBD1 matching over 9 bases. The junction had 8 bases not matched to a gene; V was cut back by 6 bases and J by 6 bases. Germline V gene lookup returns CDR1 KGHSH and CDR2 LQKENI. This CDR3 spans 14 amino acids. CDR3 loop: CASSLRQGVAEAFF. The CDR3 DNA sequence: TGTGCCAGCTCCCTTCGACAGGGGGTCGCTGAAGCTTTCTTT.

This clonotype showed up many times. The chain joins TRBV13 to TRBJ2-7, with a tentative D call TRBD2 (6 bases). Germline loops: CDR1 PRHDT, CDR2 FYEKMQ (reference sequence). The V end lost 3 bases, the J end lost 3 bases, and 18 bases lay between the germline ends. The CDR3 has 16 residues. CDR3: CASSLEPGVADYEQYF. Here the CDR3 DNA reads TGTGCCAGCAGCTTGGAGCCGGGAGTAGCGGACTACGAGCAGTACTTC.

There are many counts of this clonotype. The chain links TRBV7-9 to TRBJ1-1; no clear D gene. Germline V gene lookup returns CDR1 SEHNR and CDR2 FQNEAQ (reference sequence). There are 13 residues in the CDR3. With 7 bases removed from V and 0 bases from J, the gap between germline ends came to 9 bases. CDR3 amino acids: CASTFRLNTEAFF. The CDR3 coding sequence is TGTGCCAGCACCTTCCGGCTGAACACTGAAGCTTTCTTT.

The chain couples TRBV6-2 or TRBV6-3 to TRBJ2-1, with D possibly TRBD1 on 5 matching bases. Deletions cut 2 bases from V and 0 bases from J, with 14 bases between. The germline V gene has CDR1 MNHEY and CDR2 SVGEGT. The CDR3 contains 17 residues. CDR3 bases: TGTGCCAGCAGTTACACCAGCGACAGCCCCTCCTACAATGAGCAGTTCTTC. It specifies CASSYTSDSPSYNEQFF.

This chain joins TRBV7-3 and TRBJ2-2; D gene unclear. The germline V gene encodes CDR1 SGHTA and CDR2 FQGTGA. The V end was cut by 5 bases, the J end by 6 bases, with 1 base between. The CDR3 length is 10 residues. DNA for the CDR3: TGTGCCAGCAGCCCCGGGGAGCTGTTTTTT. Its protein is CASSPGELFF. Complete variable domain (other parts from reference TRBV7-3 and TRBJ2-2): GAGVSQTPSNKVTEKGKYVELRCDPISGHTALYWYRQSLGQGPEFLIYFQGTGAADDSGLPNDRFFAVRPEGSVSTLKIQRTERGDSAVYLCASSPGELFFGEGSRLTVL.